This entry is about one T cell receptor (beta chain). Its antigen is unknown. Repertoires were generated with immunoSEQ multiplex PCR, while TCRdb's copy carries only in-frame clones and drops some. The sample holds 150,000 to 200,000 clones, approximately 87% seen once. The data derive from a study of cytomegalovirus exposure and HLA in healthy donors. Study conclusions and caveats: CMV antigen specificity of a few CMV-associated chains was confirmed in vitro.

Looked up from germline, CDR1 is SGHAT and CDR2 is FQNNGV. The ends were cut back, 0 bases at V and 0 bases at J, with 11 bases in the middle. The CDR3 sequence is 16 residues long. The sequencing input was PBMCs. The chain combines TRBV11-2 with TRBJ1-1; no clear D. This clonotype was obtained from a woman aged 30 to 39 in good health and CMV-seronegative. The CDR3 nucleotides read TGTGCCAGCAGCTTAGAGGCAGAGACAATGAACACTGAAGCTTTCTTT. Its protein is CASSLEAETMNTEAFF.